This T cell receptor (beta chain) was sequenced for a study of blood T cell repertoires in COVID-19. Overall study context: Acute and convalescent COVID-19 specimens originated in the United States, Italy and Spain. T cells, B-cell-depleted T cells, or PBMCs supplied cDNA or gDNA.

V shed 6 bases and J shed 3 bases, with 14 bases lying between them. Germline V gene lookup returns CDR1 MDHEN and CDR2 SYDVKM. This CDR3 has 14 residues. Original methodology: Quantification of nucleated cells was approximated via reference gene primer amplification. Produced via immunoSEQ multiplex PCR; TCRdb's table is partial and in-frame only. Clone size and the V and J calls come from that table; the DNA yielded D and trimming. This table has about 340,000 clones, approximately 89% appearing once. V is TRBV28 and J is TRBJ1-2; no reliable D call. This clonotype originated in a woman in her late teens or twenties who had recovered from COVID-19. The sequencing sample was made of peripheral blood. In nucleotides, the CDR3 is TGTGCCAGCAGCCGACCCCCGAGGGACTATGGCTACACCTTC. As protein: CASSRPPRDYGYTF.